The 14 T cell receptor beta chains listed next were all sequenced from one sample in a study of T cells after yellow fever vaccination (dated by TCRdb to about 2019). Library creation used 5' RACE. Sequencer: Illumina HiSeq 2500. TCRdb took the public reads, trimmed them with fastp at Q25, ran MiXCR for clone calling and kept in-frame beta chains. A single entry per CDR3 protein holds the most common genes and DNA from its merged rows. For this sample there are about 21,000 distinct CDR3 sequences; 4% to 6% appear just once. Roughly 20% of the sample belongs to the ten largest clones. The sample's treatment or condition label is to be understood as: live attenuated yellow fever vaccine strain. The starting material was PBMCs, either bulk or a sorted T-cell subset (CD4+, CD8+, memory, or dextramer-sorted; not recorded which), obtained about 49 days after the first yellow fever vaccination. The source of these receptors is a man aged 18 to 35 who received the YFV17D yellow fever vaccine.

This clonotype was recorded at least ten times. The chain joins TRBV3-1 to TRBJ2-1; D is uncertain. Per germline, CDR1 LGHDT and CDR2 YNNKEL (reference sequence). V lost 0 bases and J lost 8, with 11 bases in between. The CDR3 runs 14 residues. The CDR3 coding sequence is TGTGCCAGCAGCCAAGATCTCCCAGTCGATGAGCAGTTCTTC. Protein sequence: CASSQDLPVDEQFF.

This clonotype was recorded at least ten times. The chain is built from TRBV6-5 and TRBJ1-1; TRBD1 might be the D (5 bases). CDR1 and CDR2 from the germline V gene are MNHEY and SVGAGI. V was shortened by 5 bases and J by 6 bases, with 19 bases between the two germline ends. The CDR3 runs 15 residues. DNA of the CDR3: TGTGCCAGCAGTACGGGGACGGGTGGAGATGCTGAAGCTTTCTTT. This codes for CASSTGTGGDAEAFF.

Notes on this clonotype: One base away lies a much larger clone, so this may be a sequencing read error. J is TRBJ1-1 and V is TRBV5-1, with 8 positions matching TRBD1. The CDR3 is made up of 14 amino acids. Germline V gene sequence: CDR1 SGHRS, CDR2 YFSETQ. Trimming at V came to 6 bases and at J to 4 bases, leaving 8 bases not matched to a gene. CDR3 amino acids: CASNVDRAGTEAFF. The CDR3 bases are TGCGCCAGCAACGTGGACAGGGCGGGCACTGAAGCTTTCTTT.

This clonotype was detected ten times or more. The rearrangement joins TRBV7-6 to TRBJ2-6; a possible D gene is TRBD2 (6 bases). The ends were cut back, 0 bases at V and 1 base at J, with 13 bases in the middle. The V gene's germline CDR1 is SGHVS and CDR2 FNYEAQ. CDR3 length: 18 amino acids. This CDR3 reads CASSLAGGITSGANVLTF. CDR3 DNA sequence: TGTGCCAGCAGCTTAGCAGGCGGGATTACATCTGGGGCCAACGTCCTGACTTTC. Looking up the rest from reference TRBV7-6 and TRBJ2-6 gives the full variable domain: GAGVSQSPRYKVTKRGQDVALRCDPISGHVSLYWYRQALGQGPEFLTYFNYEAQQDKSGLPNDRFSAERPEGSISTLTIQRTEQRDSAMYRCASSLAGGITSGANVLTFGAGSRLTVL.

This clonotype was found many times. The CDR3 loop reads CATGWRSNQPQHF. CDR3 coding DNA: TGTGCCACCGGGTGGAGGTCCAATCAGCCCCAGCATTTT. This chain joins TRBV6-5 and TRBJ1-5; D unclear. The length of the CDR3 is 13 residues. Trimming pared 10 bases from V and 3 bases from J, leaving 13 bases between. Germline CDR1 is MNHEY and CDR2 is SVGAGI.

This clonotype was found many times. V gene TRBV4-1 combines with J gene TRBJ1-1; perhaps TRBD1 as D (5 bases). The CDR3 sequence is 14 residues long. V was cut by 4 bases and J by 8 bases, with 17 bases left in between. CDR1 is MGHRA, CDR2 YSYEKL, per germline. This CDR3 is CASSPILRGREAFF. The CDR3 DNA reads as TGCGCCAGCAGCCCCATATTGCGGGGCAGAGAAGCTTTCTTT.

This clonotype occurred many times. This chain connects TRBV13 to TRBJ2-3, with TRBD2 identical over 8 bases. The CDR3 extends over 14 amino acids. V trimming: 5 bases; J trimming: 9 bases; junction bases outside the gene matches: 10. Germline loops: CDR1 PRHDT, CDR2 FYEKMQ (reference sequence). This CDR3 reads CASSPTGGPETQYF. The CDR3 DNA is TGTGCCAGCAGCCCAACGGGGGGGCCTGAGACGCAGTATTTT.

Ten or more counts support this clonotype. This sequence joins TRBV7-9 and TRBJ2-5, with 8 nucleotides matching TRBD2. The CDR3 is made up of 13 amino acids. V was pared by 4 bases and J by 7 bases, with 5 bases of the junction left unmatched. Germline values: CDR1 SEHNR, CDR2 FQNEAQ (reference sequence). CDR3: CASSSGLEGTQYF. The DNA of the CDR3 is TGTGCCAGCAGCTCGGGACTAGAAGGGACCCAGTACTTC.

At least ten counts were recorded for this clonotype. The chain couples TRBV7-2 to TRBJ1-6; D perhaps matches TRBD1 (5 bases). CDR3 size: 15 residues. Germline V gene data show CDR1 as SGHTA and CDR2 as FQGNSA. Deletions cut 4 bases from V and 3 bases from J, with 10 bases between. Here the CDR3 DNA reads TGTGCCAGCAGCTCCTACGACAGCTATAATTCACCCCTCCACTTT. Its protein product is CASSSYDSYNSPLHF.

The sample holds a few counts of this clonotype. V is TRBV7-9 and J is TRBJ1-4; D is ambiguous. Trimming removed 5 bases from V and 4 bases from J, with 11 bases in between. The CDR3 is 14 amino acids. CDR1 SEHNR and CDR2 FQNEAQ come from the germline V gene (reference sequence). DNA of the CDR3: TGTGCCAGCAGCCAGACACCGAATAATGAAAAACTGTTTTTT. Translated, it gives CASSQTPNNEKLFF.

The table lists this clonotype with many counts. The J gene is TRBJ2-2, the V gene TRBV5-1; 9 bases agree with TRBD1. V lost 3 bases and J lost 6; bases outside the gene matches: 6. The CDR3 runs 15 residues. The germline gives CDR1 SGHRS, CDR2 YFSETQ. CDR3 in amino acids: CASSSGTGSAGELFF. In DNA form, the CDR3 reads TGCGCCAGCAGCTCCGGGACAGGGAGTGCCGGGGAGCTGTTTTTT.

The chain uses TRBV5-6 and TRBJ1-2, with 7 bases fitting TRBD1. The CDR3 has 14 amino acids. CDR1 is SGHDT, CDR2 YYEEEE, per germline. The trim removed 2 bases at V and 8 bases at J, leaving 9 bases unmatched. CDR3 sequence reads: CASSLTDRAAGYTF. The CDR3 DNA reads as TGTGCCAGCAGCTTAACCGACAGGGCTGCGGGCTACACCTTC.

This clonotype was picked up many times. The chain employs TRBV6-5 and TRBJ2-2; a possible D gene is TRBD1 (6 bases). From germline, CDR1 is MNHEY and CDR2 SVGAGI. The length of the CDR3 is 14 residues. V shed 6 bases and J shed 0 bases, with 8 bases lying between them. The CDR3 nucleotides are TGTGCCAGCAGCCGACAGGCGAACACCGGGGAGCTGTTTTTT. Translated, it gives CASSRQANTGELFF.

This chain uses TRBV7-9 with TRBJ2-2; perhaps TRBD2 as D (5 bases). V gave up 8 bases and J gave up 9 bases, with 19 bases separating them. The CDR3 sequence is 14 residues long. Germline CDR1 reads SEHNR; CDR2 reads FQNEAQ (reference sequence). In DNA, the CDR3 is TGTGCCAGCGACCCCGGACTGCACTGCTGGGAGCTGTTTTTT. Amino acid sequence: CASDPGLHCWELFF.